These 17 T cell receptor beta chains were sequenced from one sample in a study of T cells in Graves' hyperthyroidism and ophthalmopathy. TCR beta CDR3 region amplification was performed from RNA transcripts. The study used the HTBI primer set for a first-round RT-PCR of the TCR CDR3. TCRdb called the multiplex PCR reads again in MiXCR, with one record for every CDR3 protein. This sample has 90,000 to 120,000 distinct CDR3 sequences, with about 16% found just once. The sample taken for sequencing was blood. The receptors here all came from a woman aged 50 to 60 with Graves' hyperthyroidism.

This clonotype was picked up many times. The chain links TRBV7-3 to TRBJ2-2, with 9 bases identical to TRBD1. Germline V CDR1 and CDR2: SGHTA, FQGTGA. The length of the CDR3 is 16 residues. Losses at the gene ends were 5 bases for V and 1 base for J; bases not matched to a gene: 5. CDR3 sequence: CASSNRGRGNTGELFF. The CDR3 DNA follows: TGTGCCAGCAGCAACAGGGGGCGGGGGAACACCGGGGAGCTGTTTTTT.

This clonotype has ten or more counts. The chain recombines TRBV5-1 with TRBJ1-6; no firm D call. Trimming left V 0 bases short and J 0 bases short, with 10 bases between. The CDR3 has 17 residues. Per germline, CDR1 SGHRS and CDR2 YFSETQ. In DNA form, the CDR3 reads TGCGCCAGCAGCTTGGCCGGGCCTAGCTCCTATAATTCACCCCTCCACTTT. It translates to CASSLAGPSSYNSPLHF.

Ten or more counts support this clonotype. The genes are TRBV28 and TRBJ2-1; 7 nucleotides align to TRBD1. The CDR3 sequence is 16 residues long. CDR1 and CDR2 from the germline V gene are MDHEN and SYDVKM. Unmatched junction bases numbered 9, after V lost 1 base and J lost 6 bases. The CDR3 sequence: CASSLSSQRQGNEQFF. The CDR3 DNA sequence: TGTGCCAGCAGTTTATCGAGCCAACGACAGGGCAATGAGCAGTTCTTC.

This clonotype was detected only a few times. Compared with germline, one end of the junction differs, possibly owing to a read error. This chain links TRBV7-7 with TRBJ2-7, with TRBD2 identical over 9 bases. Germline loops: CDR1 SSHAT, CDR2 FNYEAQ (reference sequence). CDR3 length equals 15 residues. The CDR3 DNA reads TGTGCTAGCAGCTTAGGTAGCGGGGGCCGGGACGAGCAGTACTTC. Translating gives CASSLGSGGRDEQYF. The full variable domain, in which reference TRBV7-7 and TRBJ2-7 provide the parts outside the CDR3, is GAGVSQSPRYKVTKRGQDVTLRCDPISSHATLYWYQQALGQGPEFLTYFNYEAQPDKSGLPSDRFSAERPEGSISTLTIQRTEQRDSAMYRCASSLGSGGRDEQYFGPGTRLTVT.

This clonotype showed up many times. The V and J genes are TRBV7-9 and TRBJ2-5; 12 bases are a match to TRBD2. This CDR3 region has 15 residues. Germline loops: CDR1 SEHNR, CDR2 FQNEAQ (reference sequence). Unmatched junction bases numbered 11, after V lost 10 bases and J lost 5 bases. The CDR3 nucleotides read TGTGCCACCGATCGACTAGCGGGGGATGGGGAGACCCAGTACTTC. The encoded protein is CATDRLAGDGETQYF.

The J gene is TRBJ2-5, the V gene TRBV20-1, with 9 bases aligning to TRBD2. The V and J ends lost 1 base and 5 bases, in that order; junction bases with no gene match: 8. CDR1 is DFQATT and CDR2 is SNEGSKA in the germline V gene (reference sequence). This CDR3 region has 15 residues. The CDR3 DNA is TGCAGTGCTAGAGGGTTAGCGGGAGTGGAGGAGACCCAGTACTTC. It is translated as CSARGLAGVEETQYF.

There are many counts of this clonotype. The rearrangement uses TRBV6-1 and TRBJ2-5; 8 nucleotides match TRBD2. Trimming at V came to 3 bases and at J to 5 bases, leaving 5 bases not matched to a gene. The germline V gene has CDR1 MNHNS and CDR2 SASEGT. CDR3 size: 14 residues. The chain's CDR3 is CASSDPGGKETQYF. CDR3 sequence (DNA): TGTGCCAGCAGTGATCCGGGAGGGAAGGAGACCCAGTACTTC.

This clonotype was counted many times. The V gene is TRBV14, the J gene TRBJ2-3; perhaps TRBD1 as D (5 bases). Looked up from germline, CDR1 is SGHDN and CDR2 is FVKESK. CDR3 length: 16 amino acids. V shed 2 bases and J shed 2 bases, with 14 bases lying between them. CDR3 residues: CASSQYRTLSTDTQYF. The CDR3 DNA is TGTGCCAGCAGCCAATATCGGACACTGTCCACAGATACGCAGTATTTT. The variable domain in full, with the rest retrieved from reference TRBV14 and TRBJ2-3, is EAGVTQFPSHSVIEKGQTVTLRCDPISGHDNLYWYRRVMGKEIKFLLHFVKESKQDESGMPNNRFLAERTGGTYSTLKVQPAELEDSGVYFCASSQYRTLSTDTQYFGPGTRLTVL.

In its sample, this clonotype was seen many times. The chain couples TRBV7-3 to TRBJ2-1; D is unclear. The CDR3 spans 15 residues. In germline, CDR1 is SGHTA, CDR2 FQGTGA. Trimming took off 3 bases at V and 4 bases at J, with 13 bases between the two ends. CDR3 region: CASSLGSRAYNEQFF. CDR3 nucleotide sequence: TGTGCCAGCAGCTTGGGCTCCCGGGCGTACAATGAGCAGTTCTTC.

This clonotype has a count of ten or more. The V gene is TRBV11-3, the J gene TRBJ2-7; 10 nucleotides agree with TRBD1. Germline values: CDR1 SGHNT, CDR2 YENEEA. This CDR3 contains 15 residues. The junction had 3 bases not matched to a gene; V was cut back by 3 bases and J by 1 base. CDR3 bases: TGTGCCAGCAGCTTGACAGGGGGCGCGTCCTACGAGCAGTACTTC. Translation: CASSLTGGASYEQYF. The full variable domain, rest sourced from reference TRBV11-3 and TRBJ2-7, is EAGVVQSPRYKIIEKKQPVAFWCNPISGHNTLYWYLQNLGQGPELLIRYENEEAVDDSQLPKDRFSAERLKGVDSTLKIQPAELGDSAVYLCASSLTGGASYEQYFGPGTRLTVT.

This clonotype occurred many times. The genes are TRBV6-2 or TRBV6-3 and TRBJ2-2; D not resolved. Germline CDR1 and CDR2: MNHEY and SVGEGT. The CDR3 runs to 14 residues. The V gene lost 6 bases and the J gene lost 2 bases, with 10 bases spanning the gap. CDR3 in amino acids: CASSPDSNTGELFF. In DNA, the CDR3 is TGTGCCAGCAGCCCTGACTCAAACACCGGGGAGCTGTTTTTT.

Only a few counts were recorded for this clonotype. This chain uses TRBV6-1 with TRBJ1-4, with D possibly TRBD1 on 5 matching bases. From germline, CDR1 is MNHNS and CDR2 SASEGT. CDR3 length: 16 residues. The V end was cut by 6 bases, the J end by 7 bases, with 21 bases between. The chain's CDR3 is CASRTGGKGWAEKLFF. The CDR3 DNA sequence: TGTGCCAGCAGAACCGGGGGAAAAGGGTGGGCTGAAAAACTGTTTTTT.

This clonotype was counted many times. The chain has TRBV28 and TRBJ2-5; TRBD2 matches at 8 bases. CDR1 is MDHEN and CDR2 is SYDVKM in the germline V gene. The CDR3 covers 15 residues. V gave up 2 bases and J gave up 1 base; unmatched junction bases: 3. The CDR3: CASSLRLARQETQYF. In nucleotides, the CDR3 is TGTGCCAGCAGTTTAAGACTAGCGCGCCAAGAGACCCAGTACTTC.

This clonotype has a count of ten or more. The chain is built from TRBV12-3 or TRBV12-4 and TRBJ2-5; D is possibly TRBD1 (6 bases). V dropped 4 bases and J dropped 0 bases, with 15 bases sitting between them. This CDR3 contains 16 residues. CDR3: CASSSPRGGYQETQYF. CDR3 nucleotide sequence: TGTGCCAGCAGTTCCCCCAGGGGCGGGTACCAAGAGACCCAGTACTTC.

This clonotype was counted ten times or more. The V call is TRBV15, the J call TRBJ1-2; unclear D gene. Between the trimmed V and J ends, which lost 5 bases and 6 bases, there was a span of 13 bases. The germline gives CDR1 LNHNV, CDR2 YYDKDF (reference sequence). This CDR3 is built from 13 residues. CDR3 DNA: TGTGCCACCAGCCCCGTGGGTCCCCATGGCTACACCTTC. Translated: CATSPVGPHGYTF.

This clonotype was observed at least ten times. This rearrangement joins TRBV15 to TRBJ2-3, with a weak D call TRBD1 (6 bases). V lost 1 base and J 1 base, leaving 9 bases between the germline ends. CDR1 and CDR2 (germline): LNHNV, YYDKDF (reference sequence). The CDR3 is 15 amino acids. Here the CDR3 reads CATSRGGLGTDTQYF. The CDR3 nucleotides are TGTGCCACCAGCAGAGGGGGGCTAGGCACAGATACGCAGTATTTT.

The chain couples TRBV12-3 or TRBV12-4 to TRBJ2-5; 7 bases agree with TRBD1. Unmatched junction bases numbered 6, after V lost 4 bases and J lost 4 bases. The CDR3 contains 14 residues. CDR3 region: CASSSRQGGETQYF. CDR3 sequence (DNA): TGTGCCAGCAGTTCCCGACAGGGTGGAGAGACCCAGTACTTC.